This T cell receptor (beta chain) was sequenced in a study of graft-versus-host responses after intestinal transplantation. Study observations and caveats: Graft-donor T cell macrochimerism in patients accompanied high graft-versus-host to host-versus-graft clonal ratios in allografts.

The repertoire was sequenced with immunoSEQ multiplex PCR; TCRdb's copy has only in-frame clones and lacks some. The sample has 62,000 or so clones; 85% to 95% are singletons. A single count supports this clone. Its antigen is as yet unknown. This CDR3 comprises 15 residues. Germline CDR1 LNHNV, CDR2 YYDKDF (reference sequence). The germline V and J ends were trimmed by 3 bases and 5 bases, with 13 bases remaining between them. V gene TRBV15 combines with J gene TRBJ1-4; no definite D call. This TCR was sampled from a human donor who was the organ donor for an intestinal transplant. Material: unstimulated CD8+ T cells sorted from spleen or lymph node cells, obtained before transplant. CDR3 bases: TGTGCCACCAGCAGTCCAGGCTTAGGAAATGAAAAACTGTTTTTT. Translated, it gives CATSSPGLGNEKLFF.